The 2 T cell receptor beta chains in this list originate from one sample, sequenced in a study of response to subunit inactivated influenza vaccine. TCRdb reanalysed the RT-PCR reads using MiXCR and keeps one entry per CDR3 protein. The table has about 480,000 distinct CDR3 sequences, less than 30% seen once. Source: CD4+ T cells sorted from PBMCs, taken about 5 days after vaccination. Receptors were obtained from a man aged 45-60 years who received an inactivated influenza vaccine.

This clonotype came up a few times. V gene TRBV11-2 combines with J gene TRBJ2-2; D is unclear. The CDR3 length is 15 residues. The germline V and J ends were trimmed by 6 bases and 2 bases, with 13 bases remaining between them. CDR1 and CDR2 from the germline V gene are SGHAT and FQNNGV. The CDR3 here is CASRGIRANTGELFF. CDR3 DNA: TGTGCCAGCAGAGGGATAAGGGCCAACACCGGGGAGCTGTTTTTT.

The genes are TRBV11-2 and TRBJ2-7; D possibly corresponds to TRBD2 (6 bases). The CDR3 has 12 amino acids. Germline V gene data show CDR1 as SGHAT and CDR2 as FQNNGV. V lost 5 bases, J lost 7 bases, and 12 bases lay in between. CDR3 nucleotide sequence: TGTGCCAGCAGCCCGCCCCGGGGGGAGCAGTACTTC. Protein sequence: CASSPPRGEQYF. The whole variable domain, remainder taken from reference TRBV11-2 and TRBJ2-7, is EAGVAQSPRYKIIEKRQSVAFWCNPISGHATLYWYQQILGQGPKLLIQFQNNGVVDDSQLPKDRFSAERLKGVDSTLKIQPAKLEDSAVYLCASSPPRGEQYFGPGTRLTVT.